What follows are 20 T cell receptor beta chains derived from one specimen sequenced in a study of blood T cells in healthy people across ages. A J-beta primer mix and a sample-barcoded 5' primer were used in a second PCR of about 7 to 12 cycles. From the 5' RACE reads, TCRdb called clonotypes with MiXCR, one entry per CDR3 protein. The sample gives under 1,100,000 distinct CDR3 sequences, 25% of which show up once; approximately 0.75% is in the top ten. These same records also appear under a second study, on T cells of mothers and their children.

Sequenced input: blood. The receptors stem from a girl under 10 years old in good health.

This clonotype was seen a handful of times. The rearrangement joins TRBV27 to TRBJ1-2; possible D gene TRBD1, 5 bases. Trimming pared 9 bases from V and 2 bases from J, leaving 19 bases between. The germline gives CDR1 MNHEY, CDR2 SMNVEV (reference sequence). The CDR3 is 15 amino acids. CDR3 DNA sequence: TGTGCCAGTTTGGGGATTCAGGGACCCAACTATGGCTACACCTTC. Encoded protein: CASLGIQGPNYGYTF.

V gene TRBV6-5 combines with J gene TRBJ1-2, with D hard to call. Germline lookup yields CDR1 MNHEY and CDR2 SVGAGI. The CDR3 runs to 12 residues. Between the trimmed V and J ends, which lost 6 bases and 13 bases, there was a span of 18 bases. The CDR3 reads CASSPDGPRPTF. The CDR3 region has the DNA TGTGCCAGCAGCCCAGATGGGCCCCGGCCCACCTTC.

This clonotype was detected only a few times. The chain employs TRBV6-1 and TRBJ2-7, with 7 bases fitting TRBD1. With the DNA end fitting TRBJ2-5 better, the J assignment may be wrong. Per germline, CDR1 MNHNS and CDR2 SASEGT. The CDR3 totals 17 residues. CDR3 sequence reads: CASSVLMGQPKKETQYF. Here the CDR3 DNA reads TGTGCCAGCAGTGTGCTGATGGGACAGCCCAAAAAAGAGACCCAGTACTTC.

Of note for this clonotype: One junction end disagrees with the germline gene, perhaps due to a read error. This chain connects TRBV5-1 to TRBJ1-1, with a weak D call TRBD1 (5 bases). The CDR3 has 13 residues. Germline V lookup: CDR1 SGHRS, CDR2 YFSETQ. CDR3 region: CASSLRGYTGAFF. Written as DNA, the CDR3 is TGCGCCAGCAGCTTGAGGGGATACACTGGAGCTTTCTTT.

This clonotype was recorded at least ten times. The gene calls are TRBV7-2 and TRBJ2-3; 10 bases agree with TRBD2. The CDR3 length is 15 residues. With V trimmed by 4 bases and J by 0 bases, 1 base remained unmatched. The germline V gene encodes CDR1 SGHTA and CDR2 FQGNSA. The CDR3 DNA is TGTGCCAGCAGCTGGACTAGCGGCAGCACAGATACGCAGTATTTT. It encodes CASSWTSGSTDTQYF.

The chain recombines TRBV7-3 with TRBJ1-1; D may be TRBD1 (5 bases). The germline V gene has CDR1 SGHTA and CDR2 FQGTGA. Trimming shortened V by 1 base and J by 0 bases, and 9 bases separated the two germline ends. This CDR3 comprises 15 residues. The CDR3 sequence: CASSLMGGMNTEAFF. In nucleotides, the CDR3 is TGTGCCAGCAGCTTAATGGGGGGAATGAACACTGAAGCTTTCTTT.

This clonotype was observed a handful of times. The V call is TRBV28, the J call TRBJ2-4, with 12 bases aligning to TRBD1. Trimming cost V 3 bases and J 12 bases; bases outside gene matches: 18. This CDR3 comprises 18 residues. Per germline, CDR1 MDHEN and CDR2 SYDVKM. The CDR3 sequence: CASSLLNTGTGGANGQYF. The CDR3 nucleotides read TGTGCCAGCAGTTTGCTTAATACCGGGACAGGGGGCGCGAACGGTCAGTACTTC.

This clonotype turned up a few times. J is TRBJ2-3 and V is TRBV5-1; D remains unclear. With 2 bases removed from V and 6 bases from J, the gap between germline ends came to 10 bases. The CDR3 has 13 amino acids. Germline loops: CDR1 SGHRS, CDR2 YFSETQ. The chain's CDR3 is CASSFQGLDTQYF. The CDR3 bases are TGCGCCAGCAGCTTCCAAGGGTTGGATACGCAGTATTTT.

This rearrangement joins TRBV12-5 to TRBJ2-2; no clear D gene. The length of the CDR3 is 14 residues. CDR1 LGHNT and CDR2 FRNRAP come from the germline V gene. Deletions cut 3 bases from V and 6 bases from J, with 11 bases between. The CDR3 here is CASGFGLSAGELFF. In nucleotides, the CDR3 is TGTGCTAGTGGTTTTGGGCTAAGCGCCGGGGAGCTGTTTTTT.

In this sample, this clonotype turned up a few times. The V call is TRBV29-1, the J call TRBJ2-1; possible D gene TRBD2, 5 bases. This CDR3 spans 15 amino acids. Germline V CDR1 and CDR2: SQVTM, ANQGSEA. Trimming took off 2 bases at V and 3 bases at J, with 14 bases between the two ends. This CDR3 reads CSVESPRGVYNEQFF. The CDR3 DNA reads TGCAGCGTTGAATCGCCCCGGGGAGTCTACAATGAGCAGTTCTTC.

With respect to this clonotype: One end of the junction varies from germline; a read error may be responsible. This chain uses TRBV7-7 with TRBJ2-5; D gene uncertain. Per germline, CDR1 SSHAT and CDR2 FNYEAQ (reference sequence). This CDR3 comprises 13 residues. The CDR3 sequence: CASSLFREETQYF. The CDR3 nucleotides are TGTGCTAGCAGCTTATTCCGGGAAGAGACCCAGTACTTC.

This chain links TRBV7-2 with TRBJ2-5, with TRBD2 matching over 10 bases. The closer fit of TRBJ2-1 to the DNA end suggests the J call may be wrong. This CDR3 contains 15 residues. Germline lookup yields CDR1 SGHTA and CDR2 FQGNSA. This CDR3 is CASRHTGTSVDEQFF. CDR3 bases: TGTGCCAGCAGACATACCGGGACTAGCGTCGATGAGCAGTTCTTC.

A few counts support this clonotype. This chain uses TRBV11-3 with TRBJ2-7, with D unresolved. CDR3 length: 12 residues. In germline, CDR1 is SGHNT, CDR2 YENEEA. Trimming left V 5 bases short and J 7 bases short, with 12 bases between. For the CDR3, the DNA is TGTGCCAGCAGCAAGACGGTTTTAGAGCAGTACTTC. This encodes CASSKTVLEQYF.

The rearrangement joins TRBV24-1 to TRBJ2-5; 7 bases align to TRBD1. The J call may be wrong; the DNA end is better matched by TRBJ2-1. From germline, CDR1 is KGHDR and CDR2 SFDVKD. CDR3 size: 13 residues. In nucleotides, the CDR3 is TGTGCCACCAGTGATCGAGGGACAGTTGAGCAGTTCTTC. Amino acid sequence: CATSDRGTVEQFF.

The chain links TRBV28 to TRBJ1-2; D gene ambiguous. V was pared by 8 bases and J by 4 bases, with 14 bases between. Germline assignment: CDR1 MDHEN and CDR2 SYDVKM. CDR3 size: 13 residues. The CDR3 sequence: CASWAGEIYGYTF. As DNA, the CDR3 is TGTGCCAGCTGGGCAGGAGAGATCTATGGCTACACCTTC.

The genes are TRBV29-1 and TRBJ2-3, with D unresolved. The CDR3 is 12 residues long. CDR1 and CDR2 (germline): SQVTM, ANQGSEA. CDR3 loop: CTIKDNGDTQYF. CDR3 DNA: TGCACCATTAAAGACAACGGAGATACGCAGTATTTT.

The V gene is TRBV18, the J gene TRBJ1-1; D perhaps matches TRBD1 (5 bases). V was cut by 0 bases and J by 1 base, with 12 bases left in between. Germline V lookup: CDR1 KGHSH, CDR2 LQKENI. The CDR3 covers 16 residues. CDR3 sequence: CASSPPGVAGNTEAFF. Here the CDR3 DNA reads TGTGCCAGCTCACCACCGGGGGTGGCCGGGAACACTGAAGCTTTCTTT. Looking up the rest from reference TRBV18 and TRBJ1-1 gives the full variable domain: NAGVMQNPRHLVRRRGQEARLRCSPMKGHSHVYWYRQLPEEGLKFMVYLQKENIIDESGMPKERFSAEFPKEGPSILRIQQVVRGDSAAYFCASSPPGVAGNTEAFFGQGTRLTVV.

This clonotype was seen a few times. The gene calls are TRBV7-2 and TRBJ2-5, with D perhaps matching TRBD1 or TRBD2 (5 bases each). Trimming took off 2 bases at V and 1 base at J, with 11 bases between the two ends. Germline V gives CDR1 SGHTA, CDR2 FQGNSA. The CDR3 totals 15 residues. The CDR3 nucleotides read TGTGCCAGCAGCTTACAAACGGGGCTCCAAGAGACCCAGTACTTC. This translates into CASSLQTGLQETQYF.

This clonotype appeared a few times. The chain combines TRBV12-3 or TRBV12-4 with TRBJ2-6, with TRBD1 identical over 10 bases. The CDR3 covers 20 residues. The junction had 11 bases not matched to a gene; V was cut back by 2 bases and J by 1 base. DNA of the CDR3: TGTGCCAGCAGTTTATCTTATTCGGGGACAGGGGAATCTGGGGCCAACGTCCTGACTTTC. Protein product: CASSLSYSGTGESGANVLTF.

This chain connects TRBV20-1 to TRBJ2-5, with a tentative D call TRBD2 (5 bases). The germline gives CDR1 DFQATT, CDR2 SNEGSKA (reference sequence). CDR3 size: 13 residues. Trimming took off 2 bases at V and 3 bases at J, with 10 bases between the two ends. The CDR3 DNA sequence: TGCAGTGCTAGAAAAGTCGGGGAAGAGACCCAGTACTTC. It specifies CSARKVGEETQYF.